This T cell receptor (beta chain) comes out of a study of early T cells in non-severe SARS-CoV-2 infection. This clonotype was found many times. MiXCR, run by TCRdb on the 5' RACE reads, gives a single entry per CDR3 protein. Among 63,000 or so distinct CDR3 sequences, about 12% were seen once, and the ten largest hold almost 6.5%. The sequenced material came from whole blood. The clonotype was recovered from an adult who was a healthcare worker with PCR-confirmed SARS-CoV-2 infection or an uninfected control (not recorded which).

CDR3 residues: CASSAEGSFNEQFF. The CDR3 bases are TGCGCCAGCTCCGCGGAGGGCAGTTTCAATGAGCAGTTCTTC. The chain employs TRBV5-1 and TRBJ2-1, with D perhaps TRBD2 (6 bases). Between the trimmed V and J ends, which lost 7 bases and 6 bases, there was a span of 17 bases. Germline V gene data show CDR1 as SGHRS and CDR2 as YFSETQ. The CDR3 is 14 amino acids.